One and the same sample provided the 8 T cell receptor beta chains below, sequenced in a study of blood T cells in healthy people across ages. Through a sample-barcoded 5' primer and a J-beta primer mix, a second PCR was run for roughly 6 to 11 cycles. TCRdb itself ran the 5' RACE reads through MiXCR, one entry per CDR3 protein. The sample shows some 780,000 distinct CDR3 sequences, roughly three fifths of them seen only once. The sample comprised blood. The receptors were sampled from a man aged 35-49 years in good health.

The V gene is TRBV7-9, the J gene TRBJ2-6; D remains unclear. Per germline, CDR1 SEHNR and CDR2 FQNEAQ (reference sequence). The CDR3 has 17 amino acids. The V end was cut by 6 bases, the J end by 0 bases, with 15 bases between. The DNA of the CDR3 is TGTGCCAGCAGGCTTAATCTGCGGTCCTCTGGGGCCAACGTCCTGACTTTC. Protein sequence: CASRLNLRSSGANVLTF. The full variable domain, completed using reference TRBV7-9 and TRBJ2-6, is DTGVSQNPRHKITKRGQNVTFRCDPISEHNRLYWYRQTLGQGPEFLTYFQNEAQLEKSRLLSDRFSAERPKGSFSTLEIQRTEQGDSAMYLCASRLNLRSSGANVLTFGAGSRLTVL.

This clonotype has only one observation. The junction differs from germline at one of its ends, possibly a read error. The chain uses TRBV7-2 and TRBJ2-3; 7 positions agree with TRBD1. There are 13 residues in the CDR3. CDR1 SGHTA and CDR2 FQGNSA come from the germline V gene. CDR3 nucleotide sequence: TGTGCCTGCAGCTTACAGGGGACCGATACGCAGTATTTT. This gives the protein CACSLQGTDTQYF. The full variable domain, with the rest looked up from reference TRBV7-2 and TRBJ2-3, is GAGVSQSPSNKVTEKGKDVELRCDPISGHTALYWYRQSLGQGLEFLIYFQGNSAPDKSGLPSDRFSAERTGGSVSTLTIQRTQQEDSAVYLCACSLQGTDTQYFGPGTRLTVL.

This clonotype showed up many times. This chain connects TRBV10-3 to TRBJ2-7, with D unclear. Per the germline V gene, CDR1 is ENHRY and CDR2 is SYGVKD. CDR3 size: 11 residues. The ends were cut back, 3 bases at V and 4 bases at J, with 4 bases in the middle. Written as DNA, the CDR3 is TGTGCCATCAGTGATGCATACGAGCAGTACTTC. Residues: CAISDAYEQYF.

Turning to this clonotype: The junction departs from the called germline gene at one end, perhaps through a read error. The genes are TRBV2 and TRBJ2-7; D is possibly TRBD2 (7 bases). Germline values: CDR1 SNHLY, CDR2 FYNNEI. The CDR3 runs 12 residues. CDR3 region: CASSDGGHEQYF. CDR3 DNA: TGTGCCAGCAGTGACGGGGGGCACGAACAGTACTTC.

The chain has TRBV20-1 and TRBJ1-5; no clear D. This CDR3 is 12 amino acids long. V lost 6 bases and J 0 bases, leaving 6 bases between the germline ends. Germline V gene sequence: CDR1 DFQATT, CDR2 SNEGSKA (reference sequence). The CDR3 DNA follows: TGCAGTGCCCCATATAGCAATCAGCCCCAGCATTTT. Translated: CSAPYSNQPQHF.

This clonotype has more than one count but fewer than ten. The CDR3 DNA reads TGCAGCGTCGGATTCACAGGGGTCGAGCAGTACTTC. It translates to CSVGFTGVEQYF. The chain uses TRBV29-1 and TRBJ2-7, with 7 bases lining up with TRBD1. From germline, CDR1 is SQVTM and CDR2 ANQGSEA. The V and J ends lost 6 bases and 6 bases, in that order; junction bases with no gene match: 8. There are 12 residues in the CDR3.

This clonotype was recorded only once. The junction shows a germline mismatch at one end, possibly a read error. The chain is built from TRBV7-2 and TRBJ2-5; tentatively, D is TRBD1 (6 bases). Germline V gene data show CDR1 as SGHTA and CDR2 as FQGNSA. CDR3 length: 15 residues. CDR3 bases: TGTGCCAGCAGCTTAGCCGGTGGGGGACAAGAGACCCTGTACTTC. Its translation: CASSLAGGGQETLYF.

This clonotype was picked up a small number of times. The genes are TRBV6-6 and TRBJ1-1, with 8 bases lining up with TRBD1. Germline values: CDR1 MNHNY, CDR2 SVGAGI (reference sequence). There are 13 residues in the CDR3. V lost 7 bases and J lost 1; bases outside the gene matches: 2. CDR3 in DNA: TGTGCCAGCAACGGACAGGGGAACACTGAAGCTTTCTTT. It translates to CASNGQGNTEAFF.